A few counts support the clone carrying this TCR beta chain. The CDR3 extends over 12 amino acids. Trimming removed 8 bases from V and 1 base from J, with 5 bases in between. Germline-derived CDR1 and CDR2 are MNHEY and SVGAGI. This specimen belongs to a study of blood T cell repertoires in COVID-19. Study in general: T cells, B-cell-depleted T cells, or PBMCs provided the cDNA or gDNA that served as material.

In the original analysis: Amplification of reference gene primers was used by the study to estimate nucleated cell counts. Clones were sequenced by immunoSEQ multiplex PCR, and TCRdb holds only the in-frame ones, with some missing. V and J calls plus clone size are reproduced from that table; the DNA served to infer D and trimming. This sample carries approximately 250,000 clones, more than 80% of them seen once, and the ten largest clones take over 4.5%. The chain joins TRBV6-5 to TRBJ2-2; D remains ambiguous. The TCR originated in a human donor in a cohort sampled during active COVID-19. The sequencing input was peripheral blood. The CDR3 DNA reads as TGTGCCAGCGTTCGGAACACCGGGGAGCTGTTTTTT. Its translation is CASVRNTGELFF.